Each of the 8 T cell receptor beta chains below was sequenced from the same sample in a study of post-analysis software for immune sequencing data. Unique molecular identifiers were present in the TCR beta cDNA libraries. TCRdb used MiXCR to reprocess the PCR reads, holding one entry per CDR3 protein. This sample yields fewer than 850,000 distinct CDR3 sequences, of which roughly 50% are seen a single time; roughly 4.4% belongs to the top ten. These receptors have no identified antigens. Broader study findings: The study found TRBV5-6, TRBV5-1 and TRBV20-1 among a few TRBV segments more frequent in patients than controls.

The specimen sequenced was blood. These TCRs come from a girl aged 5 to 17 with multiple sclerosis.

This clonotype was picked up a small number of times. The chain carries TRBV27 and TRBJ2-1, with 10 bases lining up with TRBD2. The CDR3 totals 15 residues. Germline V gives CDR1 MNHEY, CDR2 SMNVEV (reference sequence). V was pared by 6 bases and J by 10 bases, with 12 bases of the junction left unmatched. This CDR3 is CASRPPGLAAIEQFF. CDR3 DNA sequence: TGTGCCAGCAGGCCACCAGGACTAGCGGCCATAGAGCAGTTCTTC.

This clonotype turned up a few times. V usage is TRBV11-2 and J usage is TRBJ2-1, with TRBD2 identical over 7 bases. There are 17 residues in the CDR3. Per germline, CDR1 SGHAT and CDR2 FQNNGV. Losses at the gene ends were 5 bases for V and 4 bases for J; bases not matched to a gene: 14. CDR3 sequence: CASSPARGAGTYNEQFF. The DNA of the CDR3 is TGTGCCAGCAGCCCAGCTCGGGGAGCGGGGACTTACAATGAGCAGTTCTTC.

This clonotype appeared a few times. This sequence joins TRBV6-2 or TRBV6-3 and TRBJ2-6; unclear D gene. V lost 0 bases and J lost 0, with 6 bases in between. Germline CDR1 is MNHEY and CDR2 is SVGEGT. The CDR3 spans 16 residues. DNA for the CDR3: TGTGCCAGCAGTTACTCGAGTAGCTCTGGGGCCAACGTCCTGACTTTC. Translated, it gives CASSYSSSSGANVLTF.

The V call is TRBV6-2 or TRBV6-3, the J call TRBJ2-5, with D possibly being TRBD1 or TRBD2 (6 bases each). The V end lost 4 bases, the J end lost 7 bases, and 13 bases lay between the germline ends. In germline, CDR1 is MNHEY, CDR2 SVGEGT. The CDR3 covers 13 residues. In nucleotides, the CDR3 is TGTGCCAGCAGTTTCGGGGGCGCGGGGACCCAGTACTTC. Translation: CASSFGGAGTQYF.

V gene TRBV5-5 combines with J gene TRBJ1-1; D gene ambiguous. The CDR3 spans 13 residues. The ends were cut back, 3 bases at V and 2 bases at J, with 8 bases in the middle. CDR1 SGHKS and CDR2 YYEKEE come from the germline V gene (reference sequence). This CDR3 reads CASSSKPNTEAFF. In nucleotides, the CDR3 is TGTGCCAGCAGCTCGAAACCTAACACTGAAGCTTTCTTT.

The chain joins TRBV7-2 to TRBJ2-7, with D unresolved. The V end was cut by 8 bases, the J end by 6 bases, with 8 bases between. This CDR3 region has 10 residues. In germline, CDR1 is SGHTA, CDR2 FQGNSA. In nucleotides, the CDR3 is TGTGCCAGCGGTTGGCGCGAGCAGTACTTC. Translation: CASGWREQYF.

This chain joins TRBV4-2 and TRBJ2-1; TRBD1 might be the D (5 bases). V was clipped by 0 bases and J by 5 bases, with 14 bases between them. The length of the CDR3 is 16 residues. Germline V gives CDR1 LGHNA, CDR2 YNFKEQ. CDR3 amino acids: CASSQDTQGWDNEQFF. For the CDR3, the DNA is TGTGCCAGCAGCCAAGATACGCAGGGTTGGGACAATGAGCAGTTCTTC.

The CDR3 DNA reads TGTGCCAGCTTTTTCGCGGGGCACACAGATACGCAGTATTTT. It yields the protein CASFFAGHTDTQYF. The V gene is TRBV6-5, the J gene TRBJ2-3; D is perhaps TRBD2 (6 bases). This CDR3 has 14 amino acids. Germline CDR1 and CDR2: MNHEY and SVGAGI. Trimming stripped 8 bases from V and 2 bases from J, with 14 bases between.